This T cell receptor (beta chain) was recorded in a study of CD8+ T cells in alopecia areata. Study as a whole: Patients received oral tofacitinib, 5 to 10 mg twice daily, for moderate-to-severe alopecia areata. By percentage of affected scalp area, the severity of treated patients was scored.

Extracted RNA was reverse transcribed into cDNA, the sequencing template. TCRdb keeps only in-frame clones here, not all; method: immunoSEQ multiplex PCR. The profile shows around 190,000 clones, 60% to 70% of them singletons. Study results and caveats: Scalp clonality, together with expanded CD8+ clones among the top 100, fell significantly with tofacitinib. Especially in alopecia totalis/universalis, lesional scalp showed greater clonality than normal scalp did.

Treatment given: oral pan-JAK inhibitor, 5-10 mg twice daily. The CDR3 is 15 residues long. The germline V gene has CDR1 GTSNPN and CDR2 SVGIG (reference sequence). V lost 1 base and J lost 6; bases outside the gene matches: 3. This clone came up a few times. Its matching antigen is unknown. The chain combines TRBV30 with TRBJ1-4; TRBD1 aligns across 12 bases. The sequencing here drew on CD4+ T cells sorted from blood, taken at week 4, from a patient treated with tofacitinib. The TCR was taken from a human donor with alopecia areata. The CDR3 region is CAWSGGTGGHEKLFF. CDR3 DNA sequence: TGTGCCTGGAGTGGGGGGACAGGGGGCCATGAAAAACTGTTTTTT.